This TCR beta chain was identified in a study of T-cell memory formation after mild COVID-19. The study, taken as a whole, reports: Pre-infection memory harbored some responding clones, suggesting cross-reactive memory joined. A balance of CD4 and CD8 characterized clones contracting day 15 to 85, whereas later expanders leaned CD4+. CD4+ contracting clones were found mainly in CM and EM, and CD8+ ones in EMRA.

There are a few counts of this clonotype. Antigen: not known. The trim removed 2 bases at V and 2 bases at J, leaving 4 bases unmatched. The CDR3 extends over 16 amino acids. Germline V lookup: CDR1 KGHDR, CDR2 SFDVKD. The authors produced TCR alpha and TCR beta cDNA libraries with sample barcodes and UMIs by 5'RACE using constant-segment primers. TCRdb independently ran MiXCR on the 5' RACE reads; one entry per CDR3 protein. Of 550,000 to 650,000 distinct CDR3 sequences in the sample, approximately 15% are singletons; the top ten hold around 8.1%. Sequencing used PBMCs or a T cell subset sorted from them (not recorded which). V and J are TRBV24-1 and TRBJ2-2, with TRBD1 identical over 7 bases. The source of this sequence is an adult woman who had mild COVID-19 (a few samples of this study predate the infection). Cell type and time point are not known. The CDR3 nucleotides are TGTGCCACCAGTGATTGGACAGGTCTCAACACCGGGGAGCTGTTTTTT. The encoded protein is CATSDWTGLNTGELFF.